Sequencing of this TCR beta chain was carried out in a study of T cell responses to AZD1222 COVID-19 vaccine. The protocol was immunoSEQ multiplex PCR, while the TCRdb copy is restricted to in-frame clones and leaves out a portion. Here the sample spans 180,000 or so clones, 91% being singletons. The CDR3 runs 16 residues. The germline V gene has CDR1 SGHTA and CDR2 FQGTGA. V lost 2 bases and J lost 0, with 10 bases in between. The origin of this receptor is an adult who received the AZD1222 COVID-19 vaccine. Sequences were derived from peripheral blood, sampled 28 days after the second AZD1222 dose. The chain combines TRBV7-3 with TRBJ2-2; D may be TRBD1 (5 bases). CDR3 sequence: CASSLAGRANTGELFF. The CDR3, as DNA: TGTGCCAGCAGCTTAGCCGGCAGGGCGAACACCGGGGAGCTGTTTTTT.